This T cell receptor beta chain was observed in a study of memory CD8 T cells in hepatitis C reinfection. J gave up 0 bases and V 4 bases, and 2 bases lay outside the gene matches. The length of the CDR3 is 15 residues. Germline V gives CDR1 MGHRA, CDR2 YSYEKL. The method was immunoSEQ multiplex PCR; TCRdb's version includes in-frame clones alone and lacks a portion of them. The table includes tens of thousands of clones, approximately 89% detected once. Time point given: pre-reinfection, 55 to 20 weeks before reinfection detection. Sorted cells were sequenced directly ex vivo without any in vitro expansion. At all three reinfection time points, viable CD3+ CD8+ CD45RO- cells from a couple of donors served as controls.

The TCR was taken from a young man with hepatitis C virus infection. J is TRBJ1-3 and V is TRBV4-1, with 8 bases identical to TRBD1. What was sequenced was naive CD8+ T cells sorted from blood. CDR3 in DNA: TGCGCCAGCAGCCTCGGGACAGGCTCTGGAAACACCATATATTTT. Its translation is CASSLGTGSGNTIYF.